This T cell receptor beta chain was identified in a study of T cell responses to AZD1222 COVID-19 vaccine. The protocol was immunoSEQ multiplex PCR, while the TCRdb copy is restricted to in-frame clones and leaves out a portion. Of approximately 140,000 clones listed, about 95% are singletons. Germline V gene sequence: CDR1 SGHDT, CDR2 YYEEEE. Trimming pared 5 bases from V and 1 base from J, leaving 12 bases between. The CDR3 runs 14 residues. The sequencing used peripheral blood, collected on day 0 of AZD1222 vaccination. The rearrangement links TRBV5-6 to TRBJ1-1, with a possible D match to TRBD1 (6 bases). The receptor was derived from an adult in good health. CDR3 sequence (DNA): TGTGCCAGCAGAAGAGGGGGGAGGAACACTGAAGCTTTCTTT. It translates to CASRRGGRNTEAFF.